This T cell receptor beta chain is drawn from a study of Graves' ophthalmopathy and Graves' hyperthyroidism. Study-wide findings and caveats: At around 65% sensitivity and about 72% specificity, the model predicted progression of the ophthalmopathy.

As the template, RNA transcripts were used to amplify TCR beta CDR3 regions. The first round was an RT-PCR with HTBI primers, and the second round was a multiplex PCR. TCRdb passed the multiplex PCR reads through MiXCR, listing each CDR3 protein once. The sample includes approximately 150,000 distinct CDR3 sequences, 35% to 50% of them seen just once. Trimming cost V 6 bases and J 5 bases; bases outside gene matches: 5. The CDR3 covers 14 residues. The germline V gene has CDR1 MNHNS and CDR2 SASEGT. Ophthalmopathy donors were characterized by moderate-to-severe activity, CAS of at least 3, NOSPECS of at least 4, and duration under 3 months. Details on this clonotype: What it binds is unknown.

The TCR sequence derives from a man between 25 and 39 years old with Graves' ophthalmopathy. The gene calls are TRBV6-1 and TRBJ1-5, with 9 bases that match TRBD1. The sequenced sample consisted of peripheral blood. CDR3 residues: CASRGWTGDQPQHF. The CDR3 DNA reads TGTGCCAGCAGGGGCTGGACAGGGGATCAGCCCCAGCATTTT.